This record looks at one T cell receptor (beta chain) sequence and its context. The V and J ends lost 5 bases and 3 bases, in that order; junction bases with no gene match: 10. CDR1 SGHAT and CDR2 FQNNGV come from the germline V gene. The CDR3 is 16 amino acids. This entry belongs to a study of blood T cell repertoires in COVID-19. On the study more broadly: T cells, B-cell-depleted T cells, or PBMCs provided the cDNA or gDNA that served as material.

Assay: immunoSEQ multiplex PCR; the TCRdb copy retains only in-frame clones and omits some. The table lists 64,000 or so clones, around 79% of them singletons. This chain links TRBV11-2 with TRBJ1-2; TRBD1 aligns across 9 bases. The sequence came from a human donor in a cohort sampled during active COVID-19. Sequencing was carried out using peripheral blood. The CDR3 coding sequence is TGTGCCAGCAGCCCCCCCGGGACAGGGATGTACTATGGCTACACCTTC. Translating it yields CASSPPGTGMYYGYTF.